This T cell receptor (beta chain) was recorded in a study of long-term antiretroviral therapy in people with HIV. Study-wide findings and caveats: From about 2003 to 2017, blood was obtained, possibly while participants received older ART regimens. The study found that diversity rose after ART but stayed below transplant donor controls.

Remarks on this clone: The antigen is undetermined.

All participants with HIV were treated in the United States. The study used samples holding about 1-10 million cryopreserved PBMC before DNA extraction. The run of the v3.0 immunoSEQ assay was at survey level. Produced via immunoSEQ multiplex PCR; TCRdb's table is partial and in-frame only. The sample holds 30,000 or so clones, 88% seen once. The germline V gene encodes CDR1 SGHKS and CDR2 YYEKEE (reference sequence). The V and J ends lost 4 bases and 0 bases respectively, with 11 bases between them. The CDR3 is made up of 15 amino acids. Sequenced here: unsorted PBMCs, sampled approximately 5 years before starting antiretroviral therapy. The chain joins TRBV5-5 to TRBJ1-5; perhaps TRBD1 as D (5 bases). The receptor's source is a man aged 50 or older with HIV. CDR3 DNA: TGTGCCAGCAGCCCGTTTGGGGGTAGCAATCAGCCCCAGCATTTT. Its protein product is CASSPFGGSNQPQHF.